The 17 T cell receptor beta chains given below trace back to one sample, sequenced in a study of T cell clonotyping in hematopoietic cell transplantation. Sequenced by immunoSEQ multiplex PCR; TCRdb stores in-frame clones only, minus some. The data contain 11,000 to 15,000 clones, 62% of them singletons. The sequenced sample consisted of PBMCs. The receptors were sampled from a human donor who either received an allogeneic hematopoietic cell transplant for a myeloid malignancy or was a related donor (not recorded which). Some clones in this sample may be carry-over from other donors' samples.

Written as DNA, the CDR3 is TGTGCCTGGGTAGCAGGAGCTCGAGCAACAATGTCCTACGAGCAGTACTTC. It is translated as CAWVAGARATMSYEQYF. V usage is TRBV30 and J usage is TRBJ2-7; D call uncertain. CDR3 length: 17 residues. CDR1 is GTSNPN, CDR2 SVGIG, per germline (reference sequence). The V end lost 5 bases, the J end lost 1 base, and 24 bases lay between the germline ends.

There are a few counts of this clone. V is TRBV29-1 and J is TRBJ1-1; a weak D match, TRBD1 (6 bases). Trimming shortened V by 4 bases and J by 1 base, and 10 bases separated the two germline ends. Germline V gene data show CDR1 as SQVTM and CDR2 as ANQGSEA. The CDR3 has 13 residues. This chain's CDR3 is CSVVGRGNTEAFF. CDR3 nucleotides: TGCAGCGTTGTCGGCAGGGGGAACACTGAAGCTTTCTTT.

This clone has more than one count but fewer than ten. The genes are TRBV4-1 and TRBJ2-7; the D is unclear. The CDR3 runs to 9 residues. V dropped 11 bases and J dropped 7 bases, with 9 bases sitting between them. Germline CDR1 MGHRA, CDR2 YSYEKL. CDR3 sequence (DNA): TGCGCCGGGCTTAAGGAGCAGTACTTC. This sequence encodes CAGLKEQYF.

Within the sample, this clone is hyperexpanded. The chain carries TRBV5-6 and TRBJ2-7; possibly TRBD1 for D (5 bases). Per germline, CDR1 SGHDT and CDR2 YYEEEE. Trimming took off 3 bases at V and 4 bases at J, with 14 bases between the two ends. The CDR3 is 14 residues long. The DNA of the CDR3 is TGTGCCAGCAGCTCGGAATTCAGGGCTTACGAGCAGTACTTC. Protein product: CASSSEFRAYEQYF.

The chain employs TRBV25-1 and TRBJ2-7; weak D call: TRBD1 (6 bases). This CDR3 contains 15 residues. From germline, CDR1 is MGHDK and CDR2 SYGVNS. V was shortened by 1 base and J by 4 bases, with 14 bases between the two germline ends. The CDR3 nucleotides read TGTGCCAGCAGTGAATTCCGGGCTGACAGGTACGAGCAGTACTTC. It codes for CASSEFRADRYEQYF.

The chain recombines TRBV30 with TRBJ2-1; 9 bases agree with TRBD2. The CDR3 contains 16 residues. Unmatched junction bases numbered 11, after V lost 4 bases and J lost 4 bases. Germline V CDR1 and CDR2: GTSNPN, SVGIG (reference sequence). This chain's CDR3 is CAWIPSSGVLYNEQFF. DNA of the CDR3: TGTGCCTGGATTCCCTCTAGCGGGGTACTATACAATGAGCAGTTCTTC. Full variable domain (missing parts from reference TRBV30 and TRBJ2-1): SQTIHQWPATLVQPVGSPLSLECTVEGTSNPNLYWYRQAAGRGLQLLFYSVGIGQISSEVPQNLSASRPQDRQFILSSKKLLLSDSGFYLCAWIPSSGVLYNEQFFGPGTRLTVL.

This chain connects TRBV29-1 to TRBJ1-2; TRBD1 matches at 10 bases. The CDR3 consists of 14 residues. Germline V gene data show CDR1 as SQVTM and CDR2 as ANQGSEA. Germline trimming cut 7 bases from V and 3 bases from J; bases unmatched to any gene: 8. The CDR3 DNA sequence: TGCAGCGCCTCCTTGACAGGGGGCTACTATGGCTACACCTTC. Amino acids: CSASLTGGYYGYTF.

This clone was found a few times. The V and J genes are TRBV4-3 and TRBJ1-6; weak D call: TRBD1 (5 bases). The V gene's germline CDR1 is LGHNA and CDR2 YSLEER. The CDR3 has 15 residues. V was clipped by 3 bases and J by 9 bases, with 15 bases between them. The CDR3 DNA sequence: TGCGCCAGCAGCCAGGACTCCGGGACTGGTTCACCCCTCCACTTT. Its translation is CASSQDSGTGSPLHF.

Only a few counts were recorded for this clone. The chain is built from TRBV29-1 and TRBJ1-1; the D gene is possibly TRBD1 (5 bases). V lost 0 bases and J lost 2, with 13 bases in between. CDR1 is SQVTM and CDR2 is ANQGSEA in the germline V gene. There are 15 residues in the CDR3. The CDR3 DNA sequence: TGCAGCGTTGAAGATATGGGACGGGAAAACACTGAAGCTTTCTTT. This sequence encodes CSVEDMGRENTEAFF.

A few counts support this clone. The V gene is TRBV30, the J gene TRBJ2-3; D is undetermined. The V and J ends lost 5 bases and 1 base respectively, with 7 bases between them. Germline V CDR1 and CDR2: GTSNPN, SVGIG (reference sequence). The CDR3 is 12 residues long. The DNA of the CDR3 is TGTGCCTGGGGTCTCCGCACAGATACGCAGTATTTT. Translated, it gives CAWGLRTDTQYF.

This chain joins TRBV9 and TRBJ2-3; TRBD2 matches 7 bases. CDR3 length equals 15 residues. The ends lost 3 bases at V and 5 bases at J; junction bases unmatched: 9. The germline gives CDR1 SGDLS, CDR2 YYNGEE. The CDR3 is CASSGAGWGGDTQYF. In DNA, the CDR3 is TGTGCCAGCAGCGGTGCGGGATGGGGGGGAGATACGCAGTATTTT.

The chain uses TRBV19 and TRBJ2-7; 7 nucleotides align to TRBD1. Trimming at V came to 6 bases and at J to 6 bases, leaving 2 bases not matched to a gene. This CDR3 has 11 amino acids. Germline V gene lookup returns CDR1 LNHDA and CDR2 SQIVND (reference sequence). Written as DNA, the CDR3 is TGTGCCAGTAGCCCAGGGGGCGAGCAGTACTTC. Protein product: CASSPGGEQYF.

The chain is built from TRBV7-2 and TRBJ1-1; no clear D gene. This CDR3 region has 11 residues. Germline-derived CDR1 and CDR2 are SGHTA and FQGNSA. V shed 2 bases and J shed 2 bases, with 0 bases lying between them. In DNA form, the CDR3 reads TGTGCCAGCAGCTTAAACACTGAAGCTTTCTTT. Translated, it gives CASSLNTEAFF.

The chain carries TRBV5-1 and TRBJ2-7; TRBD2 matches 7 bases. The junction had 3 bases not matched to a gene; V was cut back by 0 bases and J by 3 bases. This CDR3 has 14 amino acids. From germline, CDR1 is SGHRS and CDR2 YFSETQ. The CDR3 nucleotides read TGCGCCAGCAGCTTGGTGGGGGAGGGCTACGAGCAGTACTTC. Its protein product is CASSLVGEGYEQYF. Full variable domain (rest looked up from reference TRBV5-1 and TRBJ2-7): KAGVTQTPRYLIKTRGQQVTLSCSPISGHRSVSWYQQTPGQGLQFLFEYFSETQRNKGNFPGRFSGRQFSNSRSEMNVSTLELGDSALYLCASSLVGEGYEQYFGPGTRLTVT.

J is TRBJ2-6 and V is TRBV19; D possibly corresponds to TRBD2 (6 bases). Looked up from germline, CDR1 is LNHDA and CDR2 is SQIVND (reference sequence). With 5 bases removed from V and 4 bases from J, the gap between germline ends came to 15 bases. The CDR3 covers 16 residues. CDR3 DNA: TGTGCCAGTAGTGCCTTTCAGCGGGCCGGGGCCAACGTCCTGACTTTC. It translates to CASSAFQRAGANVLTF.

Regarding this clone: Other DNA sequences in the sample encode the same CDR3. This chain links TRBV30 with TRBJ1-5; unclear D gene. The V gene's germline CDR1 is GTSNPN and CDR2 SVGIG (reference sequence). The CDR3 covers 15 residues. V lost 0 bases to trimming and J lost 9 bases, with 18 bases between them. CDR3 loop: CAWSVRGTGNGPQHF. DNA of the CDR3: TGTGCCTGGAGTGTACGGGGAACGGGGAATGGGCCCCAGCATTTT. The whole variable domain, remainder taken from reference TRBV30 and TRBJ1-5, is SQTIHQWPATLVQPVGSPLSLECTVEGTSNPNLYWYRQAAGRGLQLLFYSVGIGQISSEVPQNLSASRPQDRQFILSSKKLLLSDSGFYLCAWSVRGTGNGPQHFGDGTRLSIL.

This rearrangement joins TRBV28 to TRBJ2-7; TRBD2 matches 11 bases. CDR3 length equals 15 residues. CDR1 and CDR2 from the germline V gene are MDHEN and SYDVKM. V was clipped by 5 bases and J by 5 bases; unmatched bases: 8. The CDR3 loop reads CASSLIAGGPDEQYF. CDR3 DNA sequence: TGTGCCAGCAGTCTCATAGCGGGAGGGCCCGACGAGCAGTACTTC.